These 30 T cell receptor beta chains were all obtained from the same sample, sequenced in a study of blood T cell repertoires in COVID-19. Sequenced by immunoSEQ multiplex PCR; TCRdb stores in-frame clones only, minus some. The sample has 120,000 or so clones; just under 80% are singletons. Material: peripheral blood. The receptors come from a human donor in a cohort sampled during active COVID-19.

CDR3 amino acids: CASSLRTGGRYEQYF. In DNA form, the CDR3 reads TGTGCCAGTAGTCTACGGACAGGGGGGAGATACGAGCAGTACTTC. This sequence joins TRBV19 and TRBJ2-7; 10 bases fit TRBD1. The V gene's germline CDR1 is LNHDA and CDR2 SQIVND (reference sequence). The CDR3 is 15 amino acids. V lost 5 bases to trimming and J lost 4 bases; unmatched junction nucleotides: 8.

V is TRBV9 and J is TRBJ2-1; a possible D gene is TRBD2 (6 bases). V was cut by 3 bases and J by 0 bases, with 10 bases left in between. Germline V lookup: CDR1 SGDLS, CDR2 YYNGEE. The CDR3 sequence is 15 residues long. CDR3 in amino acids: CASSAGGSSYNEQFF. CDR3 coding DNA: TGTGCCAGCAGCGCCGGAGGGAGCTCCTACAATGAGCAGTTCTTC.

V is TRBV28 and J is TRBJ2-1; maybe TRBD2 (5 bases). Germline CDR1 reads MDHEN; CDR2 reads SYDVKM. Trimming pared 7 bases from V and 1 base from J, leaving 14 bases between. The CDR3 is 15 residues long. The CDR3 nucleotides read TGTGCCAGCAAGAGGGAAAGAGGATCCTACAATGAGCAGTTCTTC. Residues: CASKRERGSYNEQFF.

This clone was seen a handful of times. V gene TRBV20-1 combines with J gene TRBJ1-2; D not resolved. Germline V gene sequence: CDR1 DFQATT, CDR2 SNEGSKA (reference sequence). V was clipped by 6 bases and J by 5 bases, with 10 bases between them. The CDR3 has 11 amino acids. CDR3 region: CSAVREYGYTF. The CDR3 DNA reads as TGCAGTGCCGTTAGGGAGTATGGCTACACCTTC.

CDR3 protein: CASSRDYGYEQYF. CDR3 nucleotides: TGTGCCAGCAGTCGGGACTATGGGTACGAGCAGTACTTC. The chain links TRBV6-5 to TRBJ2-7; TRBD2 agrees at 7 bases. Germline V gene lookup returns CDR1 MNHEY and CDR2 SVGAGI. Germline trimming cut 5 bases from V and 4 bases from J; bases unmatched to any gene: 5. This CDR3 comprises 13 residues.

This chain connects TRBV10-3 to TRBJ2-5; 11 positions match TRBD2. The CDR3 is 15 amino acids. Per germline, CDR1 ENHRY and CDR2 SYGVKD. After removal of 7 bases from V and 3 bases from J, the junction contained 7 bases not matched to a gene. The CDR3 loop reads CAINQASGGKETQYF. The CDR3 coding sequence is TGTGCCATCAATCAAGCTAGCGGGGGGAAAGAGACCCAGTACTTC.

The gene calls are TRBV27 and TRBJ2-3; D is perhaps TRBD2 (5 bases). The germline V gene encodes CDR1 MNHEY and CDR2 SMNVEV (reference sequence). V was shortened by 8 bases and J by 0 bases, with 12 bases between the two germline ends. This CDR3 has 14 residues. The CDR3 bases are TGTGCCAGCGCCCCAAGAGGGAGCACAGATACGCAGTATTTT. It yields the protein CASAPRGSTDTQYF.

The chain is built from TRBV7-8 and TRBJ2-7; possibly TRBD1 for D (5 bases). Between the trimmed V and J ends, which lost 5 bases and 1 base, there was a span of 12 bases. There are 14 residues in the CDR3. Germline V CDR1 and CDR2: SGHVS, FQNEAQ. CDR3 loop: CASSRGLGSYEQYF. For the CDR3, the DNA is TGTGCCAGCAGCAGGGGCCTTGGATCCTACGAGCAGTACTTC. The full variable domain, completed using reference TRBV7-8 and TRBJ2-7, is GAGVSQSPRYKVAKRGQDVALRCDPISGHVSLFWYQQALGQGPEFLTYFQNEAQLDKSGLPSDRFFAERPEGSVSTLKIQRTQQEDSAVYLCASSRGLGSYEQYFGPGTRLTVT.

Here the CDR3 DNA reads TGTGCCAGCAGCTTCGCAGGGGTATACAATGAGCAGTTCTTC. This codes for CASSFAGVYNEQFF. V usage is TRBV7-2 and J usage is TRBJ2-1, with a tentative D call TRBD1 (6 bases). The germline CDR1 and CDR2 sequences are SGHTA and FQGNSA. V was cut by 3 bases and J by 4 bases, with 10 bases left in between. The CDR3 extends over 14 amino acids.

This chain joins TRBV9 and TRBJ2-7; 9 nucleotides match TRBD1. With V trimmed by 0 bases and J by 4 bases, 5 bases remained unmatched. In germline, CDR1 is SGDLS, CDR2 YYNGEE. The CDR3 covers 15 residues. The chain's CDR3 is CASSVAGGQGYEQYF. The CDR3 DNA sequence: TGTGCCAGCAGCGTAGCTGGGGGACAGGGTTACGAGCAGTACTTC.

This clone has ten or more counts. V gene TRBV19 combines with J gene TRBJ1-2; D uncertain. The CDR3 runs to 14 residues. CDR1 is LNHDA, CDR2 SQIVND, per germline (reference sequence). The ends were cut back, 0 bases at V and 7 bases at J, with 12 bases in the middle. DNA for the CDR3: TGTGCCAGTAGTATAGATCGCTCCTCCGGTGGCTACACCTTC. It is translated as CASSIDRSSGGYTF.

This chain connects TRBV7-2 to TRBJ1-1, with 7 bases matching TRBD1. The V gene end was trimmed by 4 bases and the J gene end by 2 bases; junction bases not matched to a gene: 4. The CDR3 totals 14 residues. CDR1 is SGHTA, CDR2 FQGNSA, per germline. The CDR3 coding sequence is TGTGCCAGCAGCTGGACAGGAGAAAACACTGAAGCTTTCTTT. It specifies CASSWTGENTEAFF.

The chain links TRBV5-4 to TRBJ2-3, with D possibly being TRBD1 (6 bases). The CDR3 is 16 residues long. The V end was cut by 5 bases, the J end by 4 bases, with 20 bases between. Germline V gives CDR1 SGHNT, CDR2 YYREEE (reference sequence). CDR3 sequence reads: CASSPRAGAVADTQYF. The CDR3, as DNA: TGTGCCAGCAGTCCGAGGGCAGGGGCAGTGGCAGATACGCAGTATTTT.

The gene calls are TRBV7-8 and TRBJ2-3, with D unclear. V dropped 1 base and J dropped 10 bases, with 12 bases sitting between them. The CDR3 sequence is 13 residues long. Germline CDR1 is SGHVS and CDR2 is FQNEAQ. The CDR3: CASSLEGGVAQYF. The CDR3 nucleotides read TGTGCCAGCAGCTTAGAAGGCGGCGTAGCGCAGTATTTT.

This clone has just one count. The sample contains more than one DNA sequence encoding this CDR3. The chain uses TRBV7-2 and TRBJ1-1; 8 nucleotides match TRBD1. Losses at the gene ends were 3 bases for V and 1 base for J; bases not matched to a gene: 1. Per the germline V gene, CDR1 is SGHTA and CDR2 is FQGNSA. This CDR3 is built from 14 residues. The CDR3 nucleotides read TGTGCCAGCAGCTTTGGACAGGGGAACACTGAAGCTTTCTTT. Its protein product is CASSFGQGNTEAFF. Looking up the rest from reference TRBV7-2 and TRBJ1-1 gives the full variable domain: GAGVSQSPSNKVTEKGKDVELRCDPISGHTALYWYRQSLGQGLEFLIYFQGNSAPDKSGLPSDRFSAERTGGSVSTLTIQRTQQEDSAVYLCASSFGQGNTEAFFGQGTRLTVV.

This chain connects TRBV5-1 to TRBJ2-3; 10 nucleotides align to TRBD2. The V gene's germline CDR1 is SGHRS and CDR2 YFSETQ. This CDR3 is 17 amino acids long. V gave up 4 bases and J gave up 8 bases; unmatched junction bases: 16. The CDR3 here is CASSKTSGGAAIGTQYF. Here the CDR3 DNA reads TGCGCCAGCAGCAAAACGAGCGGGGGGGCCGCCATCGGTACGCAGTATTTT.

This clone was seen more than once but under ten times. The genes are TRBV28 and TRBJ1-2; D perhaps matches TRBD1 (6 bases). The CDR3 covers 14 residues. V was shortened by 1 base and J by 4 bases, with 10 bases between the two germline ends. Germline V lookup: CDR1 MDHEN, CDR2 SYDVKM. The CDR3 DNA follows: TGTGCCAGCAGTTTATCGGGACATACCTATGGCTACACCTTC. This gives the protein CASSLSGHTYGYTF.

This clone was observed once. This chain joins TRBV29-1 and TRBJ1-1; the D is unclear. The germline CDR1 and CDR2 sequences are SQVTM and ANQGSEA. This CDR3 contains 12 residues. The ends were cut back, 6 bases at V and 1 base at J, with 9 bases in the middle. Here the CDR3 reads CSVREANTEAFF. Here the CDR3 DNA reads TGCAGCGTACGAGAAGCGAACACTGAAGCTTTCTTT.

The chain carries TRBV19 and TRBJ1-3; tentatively, D is TRBD1 (5 bases). V lost 3 bases and J lost 0, with 9 bases in between. The CDR3 totals 15 residues. The germline CDR1 and CDR2 sequences are LNHDA and SQIVND (reference sequence). The CDR3 DNA reads TGTGCCAGTAGTATGGGCAGGGTCTCTGGAAACACCATATATTTT. It specifies CASSMGRVSGNTIYF.

The gene calls are TRBV28 and TRBJ1-2; possible D gene TRBD1, 5 bases. Per the germline V gene, CDR1 is MDHEN and CDR2 is SYDVKM. Between the trimmed V and J ends, which lost 2 bases and 7 bases, there was a span of 17 bases. CDR3 length equals 15 residues. The CDR3 sequence: CASSLAKAGQGGYTF. The CDR3 region has the DNA TGTGCCAGCAGTTTAGCAAAGGCAGGGCAGGGTGGCTACACCTTC.

This clone showed up just a few times. This chain connects TRBV14 to TRBJ2-7, with 13 bases identical to TRBD2. Looked up from germline, CDR1 is SGHDN and CDR2 is FVKESK. CDR3 length: 16 amino acids. V was pared by 2 bases and J by 4 bases, with 5 bases of the junction left unmatched. Here the CDR3 DNA reads TGTGCCAGCAGCCAAAAAGGACTAGCGGGAGTTTACGAGCAGTACTTC. Protein sequence: CASSQKGLAGVYEQYF.

V usage is TRBV7-2 and J usage is TRBJ1-4; D is possibly TRBD1 (5 bases). CDR1 and CDR2 (germline): SGHTA, FQGNSA. The CDR3 covers 13 residues. Trimming took 2 bases from V and 7 from J, leaving 8 bases between them. The CDR3 bases are TGTGCCAGCAGCTTAACCGGGGGTGAAAAACTGTTTTTT. Protein: CASSLTGGEKLFF.

This chain's CDR3 is CASSLGQSKETQYF. CDR3 sequence (DNA): TGTGCCAGCAGCTTAGGACAGTCTAAGGAGACCCAGTACTTC. The rearrangement links TRBV11-2 to TRBJ2-5; D is perhaps TRBD1 (5 bases). Germline V gene data show CDR1 as SGHAT and CDR2 as FQNNGV. Deletions cut 1 base from V and 5 bases from J, with 11 bases between. The CDR3 has 14 residues.

This clone was seen only once. The CDR3 DNA sequence: TGTGCCACCAGTGACACCGGGACAGACTATGGCTACACCTTC. It specifies CATSDTGTDYGYTF. This chain joins TRBV24-1 and TRBJ1-2, with 7 bases aligning to TRBD1. V dropped 4 bases and J dropped 3; count of bases not matched to a gene: 4. The CDR3 has 14 amino acids. Looked up from germline, CDR1 is KGHDR and CDR2 is SFDVKD.

This clone was found many times. This sequence joins TRBV4-2 and TRBJ2-7; D perhaps matches TRBD2 (6 bases). The V end was cut by 2 bases, the J end by 1 base, with 12 bases between. This CDR3 contains 15 residues. CDR1 is LGHNA, CDR2 YNFKEQ, per germline. The chain's CDR3 is CASSQPGLTSYEQYF. In DNA form, the CDR3 reads TGTGCCAGCAGCCAACCGGGACTTACTTCCTACGAGCAGTACTTC.

This CDR3 is CASSLAVTDRGAGANVLTF. In nucleotides, the CDR3 is TGCGCCAGCAGCTTGGCCGTGACGGACAGGGGAGCTGGGGCCAACGTCCTGACTTTC. J is TRBJ2-6 and V is TRBV5-1, with 9 bases identical to TRBD1. Germline V gene sequence: CDR1 SGHRS, CDR2 YFSETQ. The CDR3 is made up of 19 amino acids. The trim removed 0 bases at V and 2 bases at J, leaving 9 bases unmatched.

The J gene is TRBJ1-2, the V gene TRBV20-1; tentative D call: TRBD1 (5 bases). Germline V gene data show CDR1 as DFQATT and CDR2 as SNEGSKA (reference sequence). CDR3 length: 11 residues. CDR3 sequence reads: CGGEGGGGYTF. DNA for the CDR3: TGCGGGGGAGAGGGAGGTGGTGGCTACACCTTC.

This chain joins TRBV15 and TRBJ2-1; a weak D match, TRBD2 (5 bases). V dropped 8 bases and J dropped 5 bases, with 13 bases sitting between them. The CDR3 extends over 13 amino acids. The germline V gene encodes CDR1 LNHNV and CDR2 YYDKDF (reference sequence). CDR3 nucleotides: TGTGCCACCTCCAGCGGAATACACAATGAGCAGTTCTTC. The encoded protein is CATSSGIHNEQFF.

The rearrangement links TRBV2 to TRBJ1-1; perhaps TRBD1 as D (6 bases). Germline V lookup: CDR1 SNHLY, CDR2 FYNNEI. CDR3 length: 14 amino acids. The V gene lost 3 bases and the J gene lost 3 bases, with 11 bases spanning the gap. The CDR3 spells CASSEGTGYTEAFF. CDR3 nucleotide sequence: TGTGCCAGCAGTGAGGGAACAGGGTACACTGAAGCTTTCTTT.

This clone was found a few times. The chain carries TRBV27 and TRBJ2-7; weak D call: TRBD1 (5 bases). Per the germline V gene, CDR1 is MNHEY and CDR2 is SMNVEV (reference sequence). CDR3 size: 14 residues. Trimming removed 2 bases from V and 5 bases from J, with 13 bases in between. The CDR3 here is CASSLVGRGNEQYF. Here the CDR3 DNA reads TGTGCCAGCAGTTTAGTGGGGCGAGGCAACGAGCAGTACTTC.